These 14 T cell receptor beta chains came from one sample sequenced in a study of cytomegalovirus exposure and HLA in healthy donors. Repertoires were generated with immunoSEQ multiplex PCR, while TCRdb's copy carries only in-frame clones and drops some. The repertoire includes some 350,000 clones, roughly nine tenths of them detected once, and roughly 1.2% sits in the top ten. Sequencing was done on a sample of PBMCs. The receptors here all came from a woman younger than 45 in good health and CMV-seropositive.

CDR3 in amino acids: CASSLSSSGNTIYF. The CDR3 nucleotides are TGCGCCAGCAGCTTGTCGAGCTCTGGAAACACCATATATTTT. This chain uses TRBV5-1 with TRBJ1-3; D gene uncertain. With 1 base removed from V and 0 bases from J, the gap between germline ends came to 5 bases. The CDR3 sequence is 14 residues long. The germline V gene encodes CDR1 SGHRS and CDR2 YFSETQ.

The chain carries TRBV13 and TRBJ1-4; D ambiguous. The CDR3 runs to 16 residues. Trimming took off 1 base at V and 5 bases at J, with 14 bases between the two ends. Looked up from germline, CDR1 is PRHDT and CDR2 is FYEKMQ (reference sequence). The CDR3 bases are TGTGCCAGCAGCTTAGCAGCCCTCCTGCTGAATGAAAAACTGTTTTTT. Residues: CASSLAALLLNEKLFF.

This chain uses TRBV6-5 with TRBJ2-7, with 8 bases that match TRBD2. This CDR3 region has 15 residues. Germline V gives CDR1 MNHEY, CDR2 SVGAGI. Trimming removed 7 bases from V and 3 bases from J; junction bases left unmatched: 11. CDR3 in amino acids: CASTITASGFYEQYF. The CDR3 DNA reads TGTGCCAGCACCATTACGGCTAGCGGGTTCTACGAGCAGTACTTC.

The rearrangement joins TRBV11-1 to TRBJ2-7, with D unresolved. CDR3 length equals 16 residues. Germline V lookup: CDR1 SGHAT, CDR2 FQDESV (reference sequence). With 5 bases removed from V and 0 bases from J, the gap between germline ends came to 17 bases. CDR3 sequence: CASSPSIGRSSYEQYF. The CDR3 DNA follows: TGTGCCAGCAGCCCGTCGATTGGTCGATCCTCCTACGAGCAGTACTTC.

The chain uses TRBV7-9 and TRBJ1-2; tentative D call: TRBD1 (6 bases). V lost 1 base, J lost 4 bases, and 10 bases lay in between. The CDR3 loop spans 14 amino acids. CDR1 is SEHNR, CDR2 FQNEAQ, per germline (reference sequence). DNA for the CDR3: TGTGCCAGCAGCTTAGAGCTGGACAGCTATGGCTACACCTTC. Protein sequence: CASSLELDSYGYTF.

This clone has a single count. The chain is built from TRBV27 and TRBJ2-1, with 9 bases identical to TRBD2. CDR1 MNHEY and CDR2 SMNVEV come from the germline V gene (reference sequence). Trimming at V came to 7 bases and at J to 4 bases, leaving 8 bases not matched to a gene. The CDR3 runs 15 residues. CDR3 DNA sequence: TGTGCCAGCAAGGCGGGAGGGCAGCAATACAATGAGCAGTTCTTC. It encodes CASKAGGQQYNEQFF.

The chain recombines TRBV27 with TRBJ2-1; TRBD2 matches at 11 bases. From germline, CDR1 is MNHEY and CDR2 SMNVEV (reference sequence). V was clipped by 8 bases and J by 13 bases; unmatched bases: 13. CDR3 length equals 14 residues. The CDR3 here is CASWGRLAGWAQFF. The CDR3, as DNA: TGTGCCAGCTGGGGTCGACTAGCGGGATGGGCCCAGTTCTTC.

This clone was seen a few times. The chain links TRBV19 to TRBJ2-7; 7 bases line up with TRBD1. Germline assignment: CDR1 LNHDA and CDR2 SQIVND (reference sequence). The CDR3 sequence is 14 residues long. With 4 bases clipped from V and 6 bases from J, the junction kept 9 bases outside the gene matches. In DNA form, the CDR3 reads TGTGCCAGTAGTAGTTCACAGGGGCTAGGCGAGCAGTACTTC. Translated: CASSSSQGLGEQYF.

In its sample, this clone was seen a few times. This chain connects TRBV6-5 to TRBJ1-6; a weak D match, TRBD1 (6 bases). Trimming stripped 0 bases from V and 7 bases from J, with 10 bases between. This CDR3 comprises 15 residues. Germline lookup yields CDR1 MNHEY and CDR2 SVGAGI. The CDR3 spells CASSYSHDRNSPLHF. In nucleotides, the CDR3 is TGTGCCAGCAGTTACTCCCACGACAGGAATTCACCCCTCCACTTT.

J is TRBJ1-1 and V is TRBV2; D is unclear. This CDR3 comprises 15 residues. Germline V CDR1 and CDR2: SNHLY, FYNNEI. V dropped 0 bases and J dropped 1 base, with 9 bases sitting between them. The CDR3 is CASSEALRGNTEAFF. In DNA form, the CDR3 reads TGTGCCAGCAGTGAAGCGCTTCGCGGGAACACTGAAGCTTTCTTT.

The chain joins TRBV29-1 to TRBJ2-3; D unresolved. The V gene lost 8 bases and the J gene lost 5 bases, with 23 bases spanning the gap. There are 15 residues in the CDR3. The germline CDR1 and CDR2 sequences are SQVTM and ANQGSEA. The CDR3 is CSSRVVTPDGDTQYF. CDR3 nucleotides: TGCAGCTCCCGAGTGGTGACTCCGGACGGAGATACGCAGTATTTT.

Only one count was recorded for this clone. This rearrangement joins TRBV7-6 to TRBJ2-3; perhaps TRBD2 as D (5 bases). Germline V gene sequence: CDR1 SGHVS, CDR2 FNYEAQ. The CDR3 runs to 15 residues. V lost 1 base to trimming and J lost 1 base, with 9 bases between them. The chain's CDR3 is CASSLVVGGTDTQYF. The CDR3 bases are TGTGCCAGCAGCTTAGTGGTCGGGGGCACAGATACGCAGTATTTT.

In its sample, this clone was seen once. This chain connects TRBV9 to TRBJ2-1; 8 nucleotides line up with TRBD1. The J segment lost 4 bases and the V segment lost 3 bases, leaving 3 bases of the junction unmatched. Germline loops: CDR1 SGDLS, CDR2 YYNGEE. The CDR3 has 14 residues. The CDR3 spells CASSEQGGYNEQFF. The CDR3 nucleotides read TGTGCCAGCAGCGAACAGGGGGGTTACAATGAGCAGTTCTTC.

This chain links TRBV19 with TRBJ2-7; D is ambiguous. V was clipped by 4 bases and J by 7 bases, with 17 bases between them. The CDR3 is 14 residues long. Germline CDR1 is LNHDA and CDR2 is SQIVND (reference sequence). The CDR3 nucleotides read TGTGCCAGTAGTAGTGTTGGGATGTATGTAGAGCAGTACTTC. Translation gives CASSSVGMYVEQYF.